A selection of T cell receptor beta chains follows, all from one sample in a study of T cell responses to AZD1222 COVID-19 vaccine. TCRdb's table, derived via immunoSEQ multiplex PCR, lists solely in-frame clones and lacks some. The repertoire holds 130,000 to 150,000 clones, with around 83% as singletons. The specimen comprised peripheral blood, sampled 28 days after the second AZD1222 dose. These receptors all stem from an adult who received the AZD1222 COVID-19 vaccine. Each CDR3 is given with its conserved first and last residue. Fields, in order: D gene, J gene, V gene, clone size, CDR3 protein, CDR3 DNA. D genes are given only for firm matches. A clone size is listed for some rows: how often the clone was seen (once, few, many), or a class if it is expanded.

TRBD2 | TRBJ2-1 | TRBV27 | few | CASSVNLPSGRANEQFF | TGTGCCAGCAGTGTCAACCTCCCTAGCGGGAGGGCCAATGAGCAGTTCTTC
- | TRBJ2-1 | TRBV13 | - | CASSGGLNNEQFF | TGTGCCAGCTCCGGTGGACTCAACAATGAGCAGTTCTTC
- | TRBJ1-5 | TRBV5-6 | - | CASSLADQPQHF | TGTGCCAGCAGCTTGGCCGATCAGCCCCAGCATTTT
- | TRBJ1-2 | TRBV6-5 | - | CASSPSALSGGYTF | TGTGCCAGCAGTCCATCGGCCCTTTCGGGAGGCTACACCTTC
TRBD1 | TRBJ2-2 | TRBV19 | - | CATTGTANTGELFF | TGTGCCACCACCGGGACAGCGAACACCGGGGAGCTGTTTTTT
- | TRBJ2-1 | TRBV11-2 | - | CASSFRGSYNEQFF | TGTGCCAGCAGCTTTCGGGGCTCCTACAATGAGCAGTTCTTC
- | TRBJ1-5 | TRBV2 | - | CASRTLDYGQPQHF | TGTGCCAGCAGGACCCTGGATTACGGTCAGCCCCAGCATTTT
- | TRBJ1-3 | TRBV10-2 | - | CASSDGYSGNTIYF | TGCGCCAGCAGTGACGGATACTCTGGAAACACCATATATTTT
- | TRBJ1-6 | TRBV5-1 | - | CASSLLGWDSPLHF | TGCGCCAGCAGCTTGTTGGGGTGGGATTCACCCCTCCACTTT
- | TRBJ1-5 | TRBV7-8 | - | CASSSSRVQPQHF | TGTGCCAGCAGCTCTTCCAGGGTTCAGCCCCAGCATTTT
- | TRBJ2-1 | TRBV20-1 | - | CSASMALSDNEQFF | TGCAGTGCTAGTATGGCCTTGAGCGACAATGAGCAGTTCTTC
- | TRBJ1-3 | TRBV10-3 | - | CAISDPLGLSDF | TGTGCCATCAGTGACCCCCTCGGTTTATCGGATTTT
- | TRBJ1-2 | TRBV7-8 | - | CASSATEGRTGYTF | TGTGCCAGCAGCGCAACAGAGGGGAGGACCGGCTACACCTTC
TRBD1 | TRBJ2-5 | TRBV9 | - | CASSAPGTGMSQYF | TGTGCCAGCAGCGCACCAGGGACAGGGATGAGCCAGTACTTC
- | TRBJ2-7 | TRBV28 | - | CASTIGGESYEQYF | TGTGCCAGCACCATAGGCGGTGAGTCCTACGAGCAGTACTTC
- | TRBJ1-1 | TRBV2 | - | CASSGGWLNTEAFF | TGTGCCAGCAGTGGGGGGTGGCTGAACACTGAAGCTTTCTTT
- | TRBJ1-1 | TRBV4-2 | - | CASSQDLRTLNTEAFF | TGTGCCAGCAGCCAAGATTTAAGGACTTTGAACACTGAAGCTTTCTTT
TRBD2 | TRBJ2-3 | TRBV29-1 | few | CSVRLAGAADTQYF | TGCAGCGTTCGTCTAGCGGGAGCGGCAGATACGCAGTATTTT
TRBD2 | TRBJ2-5 | TRBV5-1 | - | CASSSLTSGFGETQYF | TGCGCCAGCAGCTCCCTGACTAGCGGGTTTGGGGAGACCCAGTACTTC
TRBD2 | TRBJ2-3 | TRBV3-1/TRBV3-2 | - | CASSPLAGGADTQYF | TGTGCCAGCAGCCCCCTAGCGGGAGGGGCAGATACGCAGTATTTT
TRBD1 | TRBJ1-6 | TRBV19 | - | CASRDRGPSANSPLHF | TGTGCCAGTAGGGACAGGGGGCCAAGTGCTAATTCACCCCTCCACTTT
- | TRBJ2-5 | TRBV3-1/TRBV3-2 | - | CASSQVFAGVGQETQYF | TGTGCCAGCAGCCAAGTGTTTGCGGGAGTTGGACAGGAGACCCAGTACTTC
- | TRBJ2-3 | TRBV7-2 | - | CASSLRDGTDTQYF | TGTGCCAGCAGCTTAAGGGATGGCACAGATACGCAGTATTTT
- | TRBJ2-1 | TRBV4-2 | - | CASSQEPVAYNEQFF | TGTGCCAGCAGCCAAGAGCCAGTAGCCTACAATGAGCAGTTCTTC
- | TRBJ1-1 | TRBV19 | - | CASSHRDSDGRTEAFF | TGTGCCAGTAGTCACCGGGACTCCGATGGGAGGACTGAAGCTTTCTTT
TRBD1 | TRBJ1-2 | TRBV7-6 | - | CASSFLTGGVNYGYTF | TGTGCCAGCAGCTTTCTGACAGGGGGCGTCAACTATGGCTACACCTTC